This TCR beta chain was captured by sequencing in a study of shared clonotypes between healthy human individuals. Study in general: There were three CD4 naive, three CD4 memory, two CD8 naive and one CD8 memory plates per donor.

Broader study findings: Non-shared clonotypes had lower generation probabilities than those shared by all four donors.

The data were produced by immunoSEQ multiplex PCR, yet TCRdb's version contains in-frame clones alone and is incomplete. The sample includes around 2.5 million clones, roughly 93% of them seen just once. About this clone itself: Its antigen remains unknown. Other DNA sequences of this sample code for an identical CDR3.

The sequence came from a man between 18 and 29 years old in good health. Some clones in this sample may be carry-over from other donors' samples. The sequenced sample consisted of naive CD4+ T cells from PBMCs. Described subset: CD45RA+ positively selected.

The CDR3 DNA reads TGTGCCAGCAGCTTAGCGGGGGGTTACGAGCAGTACTTC. This codes for CASSLAGGYEQYF. This rearrangement joins TRBV7-8 to TRBJ2-7; maybe TRBD2 (6 bases). Trimming removed 0 bases from V and 4 bases from J, with 7 bases in between. The CDR3 covers 13 residues. Germline CDR1 SGHVS, CDR2 FQNEAQ.